A selection of T cell receptor beta chains follows, all from one sample in a study of cytomegalovirus exposure and HLA in healthy donors. Only in-frame clones appear in the TCRdb table, and some are missing; sequencing was by immunoSEQ multiplex PCR. Here the sample spans 90,000 to 100,000 clones, over 65% being singletons. Material for sequencing was PBMCs. The source of these receptors is a man aged 50-60 years in good health and CMV-seronegative. The CDR3 runs from the conserved cysteine through the conserved F or W. The order of the fields is D gene, V gene, clone size, CDR3 length, J gene, CDR3 protein, CDR3 DNA. D genes are given only for firm matches. Not all rows give a size; the values are once, few, many and, for expanded clones, a class.

>TRBD2|TRBV7-3|-|16|TRBJ2-2
CASSLRTTSGTGELFF
TGTGCCAGCAGCTTAAGGACGACTAGCGGCACCGGGGAGCTGTTTTTT
>TRBD1|TRBV23-1|-|17|TRBJ2-3
CASSQSDWTGSTDTQYF
TGCGCCAGCAGTCAATCAGATTGGACAGGGAGCACAGATACGCAGTATTTT
>-|TRBV4-1|few|15|TRBJ1-5
CASSQDKTGNQPQHF
TGCGCCAGCAGCCAAGATAAAACGGGGAATCAGCCCCAGCATTTT
>-|TRBV7-9|-|17|TRBJ1-3
CASSPPNPTGSGNTIYF
TGTGCCAGCAGCCCCCCAAACCCAACAGGCTCTGGAAACACCATATATTTT
>TRBD2|TRBV15|-|15|TRBJ2-1
CATLQREAFYNEQFF
TGTGCCACCCTTCAGCGGGAGGCATTCTACAATGAGCAGTTCTTC
>-|TRBV7-2|-|13|TRBJ2-7
CASSLARLYEQYF
TGTGCCAGCAGCTTAGCCAGACTATACGAGCAGTACTTC
>-|TRBV27|-|14|TRBJ1-1
CASRGTNPGTEAFF
TGTGCCAGCAGAGGGACAAACCCTGGGACTGAAGCTTTCTTT
>-|TRBV7-2|-|15|TRBJ1-2
CASSLGGAGGGRYTF
TGTGCCAGCAGCTTAGGAGGAGCGGGTGGGGGTCGCTACACCTTC
>TRBD2|TRBV7-3|-|16|TRBJ2-1
CASSLTRLAGMNEQFF
TGTGCCAGCAGCTTAACACGGCTAGCGGGAATGAATGAGCAGTTCTTC
>-|TRBV5-1|-|13|TRBJ2-3
CASTNDGVDTQYF
TGCGCCAGCACCAACGACGGGGTGGATACGCAGTATTTT
>-|TRBV2|-|13|TRBJ1-3
CASSESGRRAIYF
TGTGCCAGCAGTGAGTCGGGGAGGCGGGCCATATATTTT
>TRBD1|TRBV10-1|-|18|TRBJ2-1
CASSESASDRIAYNEQFF
TGCGCCAGCAGTGAGTCGGCCTCGGACAGGATCGCCTACAATGAGCAGTTCTTC
>-|TRBV9|-|13|TRBJ2-1
CASSVSAVDEQFF
TGTGCCAGCAGCGTCTCGGCGGTGGATGAGCAGTTCTTC
>TRBD2|TRBV28|-|16|TRBJ2-1
CASSPRRLASHNEQFF
TGTGCCAGCAGCCCAAGGAGACTAGCGAGCCACAATGAGCAGTTCTTC
>TRBD2|TRBV2|-|13|TRBJ2-1
CASGGLATNEQFF
TGTGCCAGCGGGGGACTAGCCACCAATGAGCAGTTCTTC
>-|TRBV6-5|once|16|TRBJ1-4
CASSYRGGLTNEKLFF
TGTGCCAGCAGTTACCGCGGGGGGCTTACTAATGAAAAACTGTTTTTT
>-|TRBV7-3|once|15|TRBJ2-7
CASSHPIPGTYEQYF
TGTGCCAGCAGCCATCCTATTCCAGGGACCTACGAGCAGTACTTC
>TRBD2|TRBV28|-|14|TRBJ2-1
CAITRENGVNEQFF
TGTGCCATCACGCGGGAGAATGGGGTTAATGAGCAGTTCTTC
>-|TRBV4-3|-|17|TRBJ2-3
CASSQAPSGRSTDTQYF
TGCGCCAGCAGCCAAGCCCCGAGCGGCCGTAGCACAGATACGCAGTATTTT
>-|TRBV30|-|13|TRBJ2-5
CAWSVLGSETQYF
TGTGCCTGGAGTGTCCTCGGGTCAGAGACCCAGTACTTC
>-|TRBV6-1|-|15|TRBJ1-2
CASSEASGGSYGYPF
TGTGCCAGCAGTGAAGCTTCCGGAGGGTCCTATGGCTACCCCTTC
>TRBD2|TRBV19|-|14|TRBJ2-7
CASSGRAPLYEQYF
TGTGCCAGTAGCGGGAGGGCCCCCCTGTACGAGCAGTACTTC
>TRBD2|TRBV7-9|-|15|TRBJ2-3
CASSPRGRASNTQYF
TGTGCCAGCAGCCCCCGCGGGAGGGCCAGCAATACGCAGTATTTT
>-|TRBV5-1|-|16|TRBJ1-5
CASSLTPDNSNQPQHF
TGCGCCAGCAGCTTAACGCCAGATAATAGCAATCAGCCCCAGCATTTT
>TRBD2|TRBV28|-|15|TRBJ2-7
CASRRQRGLAAEQYF
TGTGCCAGCAGGCGACAGAGGGGACTAGCGGCCGAGCAGTACTTC
>TRBD1|TRBV5-4|-|13|TRBJ2-7
CASSFPGGYEQYF
TGTGCCAGCAGCTTCCCAGGGGGCTACGAGCAGTACTTC
>TRBD2|TRBV7-2|-|14|TRBJ2-7
CASSLTSGLYEQYF
TGTGCCAGCAGCTTGACTAGCGGTTTATACGAGCAGTACTTC
>TRBD2|TRBV7-9|-|17|TRBJ2-1
CASSSLYSGSGRNEQFF
TGTGCCAGCAGCTCCCTCTATAGCGGGAGTGGTAGGAATGAGCAGTTCTTC
>-|TRBV5-6|-|14|TRBJ1-2
CASSLRVISSGYTF
TGTGCCAGCAGCTTGCGTGTTATATCCAGTGGCTACACCTTC
>TRBD1|TRBV7-3|-|15|TRBJ1-1
CASSSTQGARTEAFF
TGTGCCAGCAGCAGCACACAGGGGGCGAGGACTGAAGCTTTCTTT
>TRBD1|TRBV28|-|15|TRBJ1-5
CASTPTGNSNQPQHF
TGTGCCAGCACCCCGACAGGGAATAGCAATCAGCCCCAGCATTTT
>-|TRBV7-9|-|14|TRBJ2-7
CASSGGYTSYEQYF
TGTGCCAGCAGCGGAGGGTACACTTCCTACGAGCAGTACTTC
>-|TRBV28|-|12|TRBJ2-5
CASSSPGETQYF
TGTGCCAGCAGTTCCCCGGGGGAGACCCAGTACTTC
>TRBD2|TRBV6-5|-|15|TRBJ2-7
CASLAWRGAFYEQYF
TGTGCCAGCTTGGCTTGGCGGGGGGCGTTCTACGAGCAGTACTTC
>-|TRBV18|-|17|TRBJ1-1
CASSPPNGQILNTEAFF
TGTGCCAGCTCACCACCTAACGGACAGATCTTGAACACTGAAGCTTTCTTT
>TRBD1|TRBV19|-|16|TRBJ2-5
CASSPSDRAHQETQYF
TGTGCCAGTAGTCCTTCCGACAGGGCGCACCAAGAGACCCAGTACTTC
>TRBD1|TRBV11-1|-|15|TRBJ2-7
CASSSGTGTGYEQYF
TGTGCCAGCAGCTCCGGGACAGGGACTGGGTACGAGCAGTACTTC
>-|TRBV6-5|-|14|TRBJ2-7
CASSASVDSYEQYF
TGTGCCAGCAGTGCTAGCGTGGACTCCTACGAGCAGTACTTC
>-|TRBV2|-|15|TRBJ2-7
CASSERGQMVHEQYF
TGTGCCAGCAGTGAACGGGGTCAGATGGTCCACGAGCAGTACTTC
>TRBD2|TRBV5-6|-|15|TRBJ2-1
CASSSLVAGYNEQFF
TGTGCCAGCAGCTCACTCGTAGCGGGCTACAATGAGCAGTTCTTC
>TRBD1|TRBV7-2|few|14|TRBJ1-1
CASSFRGRYTEAFF
TGTGCCAGCAGCTTCAGGGGGAGGTACACTGAAGCTTTCTTT
>TRBD1|TRBV19|-|14|TRBJ1-1
CASSILGQGSEAFF
TGTGCCAGTAGTATTCTAGGACAGGGCTCTGAAGCTTTCTTT
>TRBD1|TRBV2|-|15|TRBJ2-6
CASGQGLTGANVLTF
TGTGCCAGCGGACAGGGGTTAACTGGGGCCAACGTCCTGACTTTC
>TRBD1|TRBV6-1|-|16|TRBJ1-1
CASSGPTGGVHTEAFF
TGTGCCAGCAGTGGGCCTACAGGGGGCGTTCACACTGAAGCTTTCTTT
>TRBD1|TRBV27|few|14|TRBJ2-1
CASNQGGVGNEQFF
TGTGCCAGCAATCAAGGGGGCGTAGGGAATGAGCAGTTCTTC
>TRBD1|TRBV6-5|once|14|TRBJ1-2
CASSLLQGAGGYTF
TGTGCCAGCAGTCTCTTACAGGGGGCAGGTGGCTACACCTTC
>TRBD1|TRBV27|few|14|TRBJ2-3
CASSLSTGGGTQYF
TGTGCCAGCAGTTTATCCACAGGGGGCGGTACGCAGTATTTT
>-|TRBV5-6|-|13|TRBJ2-7
CASSLGLPYEQYF
TGTGCCAGCAGCTTGGGACTCCCTTACGAGCAGTACTTC
>-|TRBV5-1|-|14|TRBJ2-3
CASSPLPGTDTQYF
TGCGCCAGCAGCCCTCTCCCCGGCACAGATACGCAGTATTTT
>TRBD2|TRBV9|few|15|TRBJ2-1
CASCRSSGLVNEQFF
TGTGCCAGCTGCCGCAGTAGCGGGCTAGTCAATGAGCAGTTCTTC